The clone carrying this TCR beta chain occurred a few times. These data come from a study of identical twins. TCRdb re-called the 5' RACE reads with MiXCR, one entry per CDR3 protein. The table shows a few hundred thousand distinct CDR3 sequences, with around 24% occurring only once. Germline assignment: CDR1 SNHLY and CDR2 FYNNEI. With 8 bases removed from V and 0 bases from J, the gap between germline ends came to 14 bases. The CDR3 totals 14 residues. This same sample was also part of a study on T cells expressing NK-cell markers.

The source of this sequence is a woman in her late teens or twenties in good health. The sequencing input was CD4+ T cells sorted from blood. This chain links TRBV2 with TRBJ2-7; no clear D gene. The CDR3 loop reads CASLLDTDSYEQYF. For the CDR3, the DNA is TGTGCCAGCCTCCTTGACACGGACTCCTACGAGCAGTACTTC.